What follows are 17 T cell receptor beta chains derived from one specimen sequenced in a study of blood T cells in healthy people across ages. For the second PCR, which ran for 7 to 11 cycles, a sample-barcoded 5' primer and a J-beta primer mix were used. TCRdb processed the 5' RACE reads anew with MiXCR; each CDR3 protein has one entry. The repertoire includes about 640,000 distinct CDR3 sequences, roughly three fifths of them detected once, and 30% to 45% sits in the top ten. The sample consisted of blood. These receptors originate from a man aged 60 to 75 in good health.

The rearrangement uses TRBV7-2 and TRBJ1-6; no firm D call. V gave up 5 bases and J gave up 5 bases, with 4 bases separating them. CDR1 and CDR2 from the germline V gene are SGHTA and FQGNSA. This CDR3 has 12 residues. The CDR3 DNA sequence: TGTGCCAGCAGCGGGAATAATTCACCCCTCCACTTT. It codes for CASSGNNSPLHF.

V and J are TRBV5-1 and TRBJ2-5; a possible D gene is TRBD1 (5 bases). CDR3 length equals 14 residues. In germline, CDR1 is SGHRS, CDR2 YFSETQ. V lost 6 bases and J lost 3, with 15 bases in between. Written as DNA, the CDR3 is TGCGCCAGCACCTCAGACAGTACTAAAGAGACCCAGTACTTC. Protein sequence: CASTSDSTKETQYF.

This chain uses TRBV12-3 or TRBV12-4 with TRBJ1-1, with D unclear. CDR3 length equals 13 residues. Trimming removed 7 bases from V and 4 bases from J, with 13 bases in between. The CDR3 coding sequence is TGTGCCAGCACCTTGGCGGCCGGCACTGAAGCTTTCTTT. Protein: CASTLAAGTEAFF.

The CDR3 DNA reads as TGCAGTGCTAGAGGTGCCAAGAACTACAATGAGCAGTTCTTC. Translation gives CSARGAKNYNEQFF. V gene TRBV20-1 combines with J gene TRBJ2-1, with D unclear. This CDR3 has 14 residues. Germline CDR1 reads DFQATT; CDR2 reads SNEGSKA (reference sequence). Deletions cut 1 base from V and 3 bases from J, with 10 bases between.

The rearrangement links TRBV7-2 to TRBJ1-4; 8 nucleotides agree with TRBD1. Germline trimming cut 5 bases from V and 5 bases from J; bases unmatched to any gene: 7. Germline V gene data show CDR1 as SGHTA and CDR2 as FQGNSA. The CDR3 loop spans 15 amino acids. The CDR3 sequence: CASSPRTGGNEKLFF. DNA for the CDR3: TGTGCCAGCAGCCCCCGCACAGGGGGGAATGAAAAACTGTTTTTT.

There are a few counts of this clonotype. The chain combines TRBV5-1 with TRBJ2-7, with D possibly matching TRBD1 (5 bases). The J call is uncertain, as TRBJ2-5 better fits the DNA end. The length of the CDR3 is 15 residues. Germline CDR1 reads SGHRS; CDR2 reads YFSETQ. The CDR3 reads CASSSYAGREETQYF. CDR3 nucleotides: TGCGCCAGCAGCTCCTACGCCGGCAGGGAAGAGACCCAGTACTTC.

This clonotype was seen only a few times. A much larger clone sits a single nucleotide away, making a read error possible. The chain joins TRBV9 to TRBJ2-5; 12 bases align to TRBD2. In germline, CDR1 is SGDLS, CDR2 YYNGEE. The CDR3 covers 16 residues. J lost 11 bases, V lost 0 bases, and 11 bases had no gene match. The CDR3 spells CASSVAPSGGANEQYF. In DNA form, the CDR3 reads TGTGCCAGCAGCGTAGCGCCTAGCGGGGGGGCCAATGAGCAGTACTTC.

The rearrangement uses TRBV5-1 and TRBJ2-5; D is unclear. The CDR3 runs 16 residues. V lost 5 bases and J lost 5, with 22 bases in between. Per germline, CDR1 SGHRS and CDR2 YFSETQ. The CDR3 region has the DNA TGCGCCAGCAGGCAGGTCCCAGGTACAGTTAAGGAGACCCAGTACTTC. It is translated as CASRQVPGTVKETQYF.

The chain joins TRBV5-1 to TRBJ1-3; no firm D call. Germline V lookup: CDR1 SGHRS, CDR2 YFSETQ. The CDR3 runs 15 residues. V was clipped by 0 bases and J by 4 bases, with 11 bases between them. Here the CDR3 DNA reads TGCGCCAGCAGCTTGGCCCCCTCGGAAGGAAACACCATATATTTT. Translating it yields CASSLAPSEGNTIYF. Together with reference TRBV5-1 and TRBJ1-3, the CDR3 gives the full variable domain: KAGVTQTPRYLIKTRGQQVTLSCSPISGHRSVSWYQQTPGQGLQFLFEYFSETQRNKGNFPGRFSGRQFSNSRSEMNVSTLELGDSALYLCASSLAPSEGNTIYFGEGSWLTVV.

The chain joins TRBV21-1 to TRBJ2-4. TRBV21-1 is described as a pseudogene. The CDR3 consists of 11 residues. CDR3 in amino acids: CASSKMDIQYF. CDR3 DNA: TGTGCCAGCAGCAAAATGGACATTCAGTACTTC.

The chain couples TRBV5-1 to TRBJ2-3; D may correspond to TRBD1 or TRBD2 (6 bases each). The CDR3 runs to 15 residues. The V gene lost 2 bases and the J gene lost 4 bases, with 14 bases spanning the gap. Germline assignment: CDR1 SGHRS and CDR2 YFSETQ. The CDR3 coding sequence is TGCGCCAGCAGCTTTAAGGGGGGCCAACCAGATACGCAGTATTTT. It codes for CASSFKGGQPDTQYF. The full variable domain, rest sourced from reference TRBV5-1 and TRBJ2-3, is KAGVTQTPRYLIKTRGQQVTLSCSPISGHRSVSWYQQTPGQGLQFLFEYFSETQRNKGNFPGRFSGRQFSNSRSEMNVSTLELGDSALYLCASSFKGGQPDTQYFGPGTRLTVL.

The chain links TRBV7-2 to TRBJ1-5, with no clear D. The CDR3 runs 14 residues. Trimming left V 6 bases short and J 10 bases short, with 19 bases between. Germline V CDR1 and CDR2: SGHTA, FQGNSA. The DNA of the CDR3 is TGTGCCAGCAGACTTAGGGTTGAAGGTTTCCCCCAGCATTTT. Its protein is CASRLRVEGFPQHF.

This clonotype was seen more than once but under ten times. This chain connects TRBV18 to TRBJ2-5; TRBD1 matches at 8 bases. Trimming at V came to 4 bases and at J to 4 bases, leaving 5 bases not matched to a gene. The CDR3 is 14 amino acids. The germline CDR1 and CDR2 sequences are KGHSH and LQKENI. The CDR3 DNA reads TGTGCCAGCTCACGCGGGACAGGTGGAGAGACCCAGTACTTC. The encoded protein is CASSRGTGGETQYF.

The chain recombines TRBV6-6 with TRBJ1-1; 8 positions agree with TRBD1. The germline gives CDR1 MNHNY, CDR2 SVGAGI (reference sequence). Germline trimming cut 6 bases from V and 6 bases from J; bases unmatched to any gene: 9. The CDR3 is 14 residues long. CDR3 loop: CASSPTGVVAEAFF. Written as DNA, the CDR3 is TGTGCCAGCAGCCCGACAGGGGTGGTTGCTGAAGCTTTCTTT.

The CDR3 sequence is CASSSGTLHTGELFF. The CDR3 nucleotides are TGCGCCAGCAGCTCCGGGACACTCCACACCGGGGAGCTGTTTTTT. The chain is built from TRBV5-1 and TRBJ2-2; tentatively, D is TRBD1 (6 bases). Trimming took off 3 bases at V and 3 bases at J, with 12 bases between the two ends. This CDR3 comprises 15 residues. CDR1 and CDR2 (germline): SGHRS, YFSETQ.

J is TRBJ2-7 and V is TRBV20-1; D is uncertain. The CDR3 has 12 amino acids. Trimming cost V 3 bases and J 7 bases, with 13 bases left between them. Germline V gene lookup returns CDR1 DFQATT and CDR2 SNEGSKA (reference sequence). DNA for the CDR3: TGCAGTGCTAGTATCCCTTGGTATGAGCAGTACTTC. Its protein is CSASIPWYEQYF.

This clonotype was counted between two and nine times. The chain carries TRBV5-1 and TRBJ1-2; D unclear. CDR3 length equals 13 residues. Germline CDR1 SGHRS, CDR2 YFSETQ. The V gene lost 0 bases and the J gene lost 0 bases, with 3 bases spanning the gap. The CDR3 spells CASSLVANYGYTF. The CDR3 DNA reads as TGCGCCAGCAGCTTGGTAGCTAACTATGGCTACACCTTC.